The TCR beta chain under discussion was sequenced for a study of T cell responses to AZD1222 COVID-19 vaccine. The repertoire was sequenced with immunoSEQ multiplex PCR; TCRdb's copy has only in-frame clones and lacks some. The sample has 140,000 or so clones; about 91% are singletons. The CDR3 runs 15 residues. Germline V lookup: CDR1 MNHEY, CDR2 SVGEGT. Trimming removed 7 bases from V and 4 bases from J, with 17 bases in between. The sequence came from an adult in good health. The chain is built from TRBV6-2 or TRBV6-3 and TRBJ1-5; TRBD1 is a possible D gene (6 bases). The sample consisted of peripheral blood, taken on day 0 of AZD1222 vaccination. The CDR3 sequence is CASTPVAGANQPQHF. The CDR3 DNA reads as TGTGCCAGCACCCCCGTTGCAGGGGCAAATCAGCCCCAGCATTTT.